One sample yielded the 10 T cell receptor beta chains listed below, sequenced in a study of identical twins. TCRdb analysed the 5' RACE reads with MiXCR anew, one entry per CDR3 protein. The table has about 570,000 distinct CDR3 sequences, around 9.6% seen once. A further study also used this sample, focusing on yellow fever vaccine responses in identical twins.

Sequencing was carried out using PBMCs. Receptors were obtained from a woman younger than 30 in good health.

This clonotype came up many times. This chain connects TRBV5-1 to TRBJ2-3, with D perhaps TRBD2 (5 bases). CDR3 size: 14 residues. V dropped 1 base and J dropped 7 bases, with 13 bases sitting between them. The germline V gene has CDR1 SGHRS and CDR2 YFSETQ. CDR3 region: CASSLSFGENTQYF. As DNA, the CDR3 is TGCGCCAGCAGCTTGAGTTTCGGGGAAAATACGCAGTATTTT. Together with reference TRBV5-1 and TRBJ2-3, the CDR3 gives the full variable domain: KAGVTQTPRYLIKTRGQQVTLSCSPISGHRSVSWYQQTPGQGLQFLFEYFSETQRNKGNFPGRFSGRQFSNSRSEMNVSTLELGDSALYLCASSLSFGENTQYFGPGTRLTVL.

The V gene is TRBV18, the J gene TRBJ2-3; D uncertain. V gave up 2 bases and J gave up 0 bases, with 12 bases separating them. CDR3 length: 16 amino acids. Germline V gene lookup returns CDR1 KGHSH and CDR2 LQKENI. In DNA, the CDR3 is TGTGCCAGCTCACCAGGCGCAGGAGATAGCACAGATACGCAGTATTTT. As protein: CASSPGAGDSTDTQYF.

The chain links TRBV6-1 to TRBJ2-3; possible D gene TRBD2, 6 bases. Per germline, CDR1 MNHNS and CDR2 SASEGT. Trimming stripped 7 bases from V and 1 base from J, with 9 bases between. This CDR3 has 13 residues. The CDR3 region has the DNA TGTGCCAGCACCATAGCGGGCACAGATACGCAGTATTTT. This translates into CASTIAGTDTQYF.

About this clonotype: One base away lies a much larger clone, so this may be a sequencing read error. The chain links TRBV7-9 to TRBJ2-7; TRBD2 is a possible D gene (5 bases). In germline, CDR1 is SEHNR, CDR2 FQNEAQ (reference sequence). The V gene lost 5 bases and the J gene lost 2 bases, with 19 bases spanning the gap. This CDR3 has 16 residues. The CDR3 region is CASSTSPGKGTYEQYF. The CDR3 DNA reads as TGTGCCAGCAGCACAAGTCCGGGAAAAGGCACCTACGAGCAGTACTTC.

This clonotype was seen a few times. The gene calls are TRBV4-3 and TRBJ2-7, with 11 bases that match TRBD2. The V gene end was trimmed by 3 bases and the J gene end by 3 bases; junction bases not matched to a gene: 4. The V gene's germline CDR1 is LGHNA and CDR2 YSLEER. CDR3 length: 15 residues. The CDR3 nucleotides read TGCGCCAGCAGCCATATAGCGGGAGGGATCTACGAGCAGTACTTC. It is translated as CASSHIAGGIYEQYF.

This sequence joins TRBV29-1 and TRBJ2-1; TRBD2 is a possible D gene (5 bases). V was clipped by 2 bases and J by 12 bases, with 11 bases between them. The CDR3 loop spans 11 amino acids. Germline assignment: CDR1 SQVTM and CDR2 ANQGSEA. CDR3 DNA sequence: TGCAGCGTTGAAACCTATGAGGGGCAGTTCTTC. Its protein product is CSVETYEGQFF.

The CDR3 is CASSLGEGENSPLHF. As DNA, the CDR3 is TGTGCCAGCAGCTTAGGAGAGGGGGAGAATTCACCCCTCCACTTT. This chain joins TRBV7-9 and TRBJ1-6; D may be TRBD1 (6 bases). CDR1 is SEHNR and CDR2 is FQNEAQ in the germline V gene (reference sequence). The CDR3 length is 15 residues. V lost 1 base to trimming and J lost 7 bases, with 11 bases between them. The whole variable domain, remainder taken from reference TRBV7-9 and TRBJ1-6, is DTGVSQNPRHKITKRGQNVTFRCDPISEHNRLYWYRQTLGQGPEFLTYFQNEAQLEKSRLLSDRFSAERPKGSFSTLEIQRTEQGDSAMYLCASSLGEGENSPLHFGNGTRLTVT.

The table lists this clonotype with a few counts. The chain joins TRBV5-1 to TRBJ1-3, with 8 bases identical to TRBD1. After removal of 5 bases from V and 7 bases from J, the junction contained 2 bases not matched to a gene. There are 12 residues in the CDR3. The germline V gene has CDR1 SGHRS and CDR2 YFSETQ. Written as DNA, the CDR3 is TGCGCCAGCAGTACAGGGGGGAACACCATATATTTT. Residues: CASSTGGNTIYF.

This clonotype showed up many times. V and J are TRBV6-2 or TRBV6-3 and TRBJ2-7; 7 nucleotides match TRBD2. V lost 7 bases to trimming and J lost 5 bases; unmatched junction nucleotides: 5. The CDR3 contains 12 residues. Germline CDR1 and CDR2: MNHEY and SVGEGT. The CDR3 spells CASKRGFDEQYF. CDR3 nucleotide sequence: TGTGCCAGCAAGCGGGGTTTCGACGAGCAGTACTTC.

The genes are TRBV20-1 and TRBJ2-3; 7 bases align to TRBD2. Germline CDR1 and CDR2: DFQATT and SNEGSKA (reference sequence). This CDR3 contains 15 residues. V trimming: 3 bases; J trimming: 4 bases; junction bases outside the gene matches: 10. For the CDR3, the DNA is TGCAGTGCTAGTCGGACTAGAAGTTCCTCAGATACGCAGTATTTT. Its protein product is CSASRTRSSSDTQYF.